A single sample is the source of the 16 T cell receptor beta chains below, sequenced in a study of brain T cells in children with intractable seizures listed by TCRdb under 2021. Receptor amplification or capture employed the immunoSEQ multiplex PCR assay. TCRdb took this table from immuneACCESS and kept in-frame rearrangements with V and J called. Such tables lack part of the clones; where checked against another copy, unresolved V genes explain under half of the gap, and the rest is unexplained. The sample table records 70,000 to 85,000 clones; about 90% of these occur just once. Around 22% of the sample comes from the top ten. This specimen's time point label, per the study, means: resected brain tissue, or blood drawn just prior to surgery. The source was peripheral blood, collected at surgery. The receptors derive from a girl aged 2-15 years with Rasmussen encephalitis and intractable seizures.

V and J are TRBV25-1 and TRBJ1-1, with D tentatively TRBD1 (6 bases). The germline V and J ends were trimmed by 7 bases and 6 bases, with 9 bases remaining between them. Germline CDR1 MGHDK, CDR2 SYGVNS. This CDR3 comprises 11 residues. As DNA, the CDR3 is TGTGCCAGCATCAGGGGCGCTGAAGCTTTCTTT. This sequence encodes CASIRGAEAFF.

The chain couples TRBV28 to TRBJ2-2; D is uncertain. The V end lost 0 bases, the J end lost 8 bases, and 4 bases lay between the germline ends. This CDR3 has 12 amino acids. Germline CDR1 is MDHEN and CDR2 is SYDVKM. The CDR3 here is CASSLWGGELFF. DNA of the CDR3: TGTGCCAGCAGTTTATGGGGAGGGGAGCTGTTTTTT.

The chain carries TRBV4-1 and TRBJ2-1; TRBD2 matches at 8 bases. CDR3 length: 18 amino acids. The junction had 13 bases not matched to a gene; V was cut back by 4 bases and J by 2 bases. The germline V gene encodes CDR1 MGHRA and CDR2 YSYEKL. CDR3 residues: CASSRFNLGLAPYNEQFF. The CDR3 coding sequence is TGCGCCAGCAGCCGTTTCAACCTCGGACTAGCCCCCTACAATGAGCAGTTCTTC.

The V gene is TRBV27, the J gene TRBJ2-3; TRBD2 is a possible D gene (7 bases). The CDR3 has 16 amino acids. Trimming took off 4 bases at V and 2 bases at J, with 16 bases between the two ends. CDR1 and CDR2 (germline): MNHEY, SMNVEV (reference sequence). CDR3: CASSWGGPTHTDTQYF. Here the CDR3 DNA reads TGTGCCAGCAGTTGGGGGGGGCCGACACACACAGATACGCAGTATTTT.

V gene TRBV29-1 combines with J gene TRBJ1-2, with unresolved D. In germline, CDR1 is SQVTM, CDR2 ANQGSEA. The CDR3 has 11 residues. V lost 3 bases, J lost 4 bases, and 6 bases lay in between. The CDR3 DNA reads TGCAGCGTTGACCCCCTCTATGGCTACACCTTC. It codes for CSVDPLYGYTF.

The chain links TRBV6-5 to TRBJ1-2; D gene unclear. In germline, CDR1 is MNHEY, CDR2 SVGAGI. This CDR3 comprises 12 residues. The germline V and J ends were trimmed by 6 bases and 8 bases, with 13 bases remaining between them. The CDR3 sequence: CASRWEVEGYTF. The CDR3 coding sequence is TGTGCCAGCAGGTGGGAAGTCGAAGGCTACACCTTC.

V and J are TRBV28 and TRBJ2-1, with TRBD2 identical over 11 bases. The junction had 16 bases not matched to a gene; V was cut back by 5 bases and J by 4 bases. The CDR3 runs to 19 residues. Germline V lookup: CDR1 MDHEN, CDR2 SYDVKM. The CDR3 spells CASSPLMPFRTSGYNEQFF. In DNA form, the CDR3 reads TGTGCCAGCAGTCCGTTAATGCCCTTCCGGACTAGCGGGTACAATGAGCAGTTCTTC.

The chain uses TRBV5-1 and TRBJ2-2; D not certain. This CDR3 comprises 14 residues. Germline CDR1 SGHRS, CDR2 YFSETQ. V was shortened by 0 bases and J by 4 bases, with 7 bases between the two germline ends. The CDR3 DNA reads TGCGCCAGCAGCTTGGGGGGTGGCACCGGGGAGCTGTTTTTT. Protein sequence: CASSLGGGTGELFF. Drawing the rest from reference TRBV5-1 and TRBJ2-2, the complete variable domain is KAGVTQTPRYLIKTRGQQVTLSCSPISGHRSVSWYQQTPGQGLQFLFEYFSETQRNKGNFPGRFSGRQFSNSRSEMNVSTLELGDSALYLCASSLGGGTGELFFGEGSRLTVL.

The V call is TRBV28, the J call TRBJ1-1; D unclear. CDR1 is MDHEN and CDR2 is SYDVKM in the germline V gene. This CDR3 comprises 14 residues. V was cut by 6 bases and J by 0 bases, with 11 bases left in between. CDR3 sequence reads: CASSSGSMNTEAFF. Here the CDR3 DNA reads TGTGCCAGCAGCAGCGGCAGCATGAACACTGAAGCTTTCTTT.

This clone was detected once. The chain employs TRBV11-2 and TRBJ2-5, with 7 nucleotides matching TRBD1. After removal of 5 bases from V and 5 bases from J, the junction contained 11 bases not matched to a gene. The CDR3 totals 15 residues. CDR1 is SGHAT and CDR2 is FQNNGV in the germline V gene. This CDR3 reads CASSHTSTGKETQYF. The CDR3 nucleotides read TGTGCCAGCAGCCATACCTCGACAGGGAAGGAGACCCAGTACTTC.

The gene calls are TRBV7-3 and TRBJ2-3, with 8 bases aligning to TRBD2. The V segment lost 5 bases and the J segment 6 bases; nucleotides outside the gene matches: 10. Per the germline V gene, CDR1 is SGHTA and CDR2 is FQGTGA. The CDR3 length is 15 residues. The CDR3 is CASSPSPGGADTQYF. DNA of the CDR3: TGTGCCAGCAGCCCCTCCCCGGGGGGGGCTGATACGCAGTATTTT.

The V and J genes are TRBV24-1 and TRBJ2-1, with 11 nucleotides matching TRBD2. The CDR3 loop spans 17 amino acids. Looked up from germline, CDR1 is KGHDR and CDR2 is SFDVKD. Trimming removed 2 bases from V and 4 bases from J; junction bases left unmatched: 6. CDR3 bases: TGTGCCACCAGTGATTCTAAGACTAGCGGGACTTACAATGAGCAGTTCTTC. It is translated as CATSDSKTSGTYNEQFF.

The rearrangement links TRBV4-1 to TRBJ2-3; D might be TRBD2 (6 bases). Looked up from germline, CDR1 is MGHRA and CDR2 is YSYEKL. The CDR3 spans 14 residues. Trimming removed 4 bases from V and 5 bases from J, with 13 bases in between. The CDR3 region has the DNA TGCGCCAGCAGCCGTACGGGAGCCAGAGATACGCAGTATTTT. As protein: CASSRTGARDTQYF.

This chain uses TRBV7-9 with TRBJ2-5; possible D gene TRBD1, 5 bases. Per the germline V gene, CDR1 is SEHNR and CDR2 is FQNEAQ (reference sequence). Trimming took 5 bases from V and 1 from J, leaving 11 bases between them. The CDR3 totals 14 residues. This chain's CDR3 is CASSGDSRQETQYF. CDR3 DNA: TGTGCCAGCAGCGGCGACAGCCGCCAAGAGACCCAGTACTTC.

The chain has TRBV15 and TRBJ2-7; perhaps TRBD1 as D (5 bases). Germline lookup yields CDR1 LNHNV and CDR2 YYDKDF (reference sequence). This CDR3 region has 12 residues. Trimming left V 0 bases short and J 9 bases short, with 9 bases between. The DNA of the CDR3 is TGTGCCACCAGCAGAGACTTCGACAGGCAGTACTTC. This encodes CATSRDFDRQYF.

The chain links TRBV6-2 or TRBV6-3 to TRBJ2-2, with D uncertain. The CDR3 extends over 14 amino acids. CDR1 is MNHEY and CDR2 is SVGEGT in the germline V gene. V was clipped by 5 bases and J by 4 bases, with 11 bases between them. CDR3 sequence reads: CASSQFSRTGELFF. The CDR3 DNA reads as TGTGCCAGCAGTCAGTTTTCCCGCACCGGGGAGCTGTTTTTT.